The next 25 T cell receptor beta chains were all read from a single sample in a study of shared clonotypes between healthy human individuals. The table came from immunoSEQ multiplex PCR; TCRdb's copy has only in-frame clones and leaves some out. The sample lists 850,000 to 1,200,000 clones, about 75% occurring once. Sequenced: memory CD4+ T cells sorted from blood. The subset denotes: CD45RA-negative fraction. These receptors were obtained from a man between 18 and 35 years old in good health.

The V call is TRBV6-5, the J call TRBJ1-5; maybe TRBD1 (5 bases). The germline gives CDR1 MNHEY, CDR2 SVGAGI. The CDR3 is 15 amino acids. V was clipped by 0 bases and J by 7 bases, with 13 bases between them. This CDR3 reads CASSYSLGGGQPQHF. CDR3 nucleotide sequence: TGTGCCAGCAGTTACTCTTTGGGTGGGGGGCAGCCCCAGCATTTT.

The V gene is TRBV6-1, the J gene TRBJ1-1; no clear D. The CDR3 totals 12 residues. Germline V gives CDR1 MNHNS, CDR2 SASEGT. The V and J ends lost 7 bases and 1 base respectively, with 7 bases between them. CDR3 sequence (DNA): TGTGCCAGCAACGAGCGGAACACTGAAGCTTTCTTT. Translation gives CASNERNTEAFF.

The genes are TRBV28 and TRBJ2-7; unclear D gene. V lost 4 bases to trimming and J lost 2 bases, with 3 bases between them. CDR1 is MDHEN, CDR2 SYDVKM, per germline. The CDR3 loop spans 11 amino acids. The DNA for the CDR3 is TGTGCCAGCAGTTCCACCTACGAGCAGTACTTC. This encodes CASSSTYEQYF. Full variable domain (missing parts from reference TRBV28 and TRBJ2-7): DVKVTQSSRYLVKRTGEKVFLECVQDMDHENMFWYRQDPGLGLRLIYFSYDVKMKEKGDIPEGYSVSREKKERFSLILESASTNQTSMYLCASSSTYEQYFGPGTRLTVT.

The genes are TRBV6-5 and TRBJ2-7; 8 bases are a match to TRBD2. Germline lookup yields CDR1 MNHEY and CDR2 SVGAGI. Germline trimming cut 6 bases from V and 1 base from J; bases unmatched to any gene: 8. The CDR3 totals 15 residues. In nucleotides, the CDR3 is TGTGCCAGCAGCGCCGGGGGGGTTAATTCCTACGAGCAGTACTTC. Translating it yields CASSAGGVNSYEQYF.

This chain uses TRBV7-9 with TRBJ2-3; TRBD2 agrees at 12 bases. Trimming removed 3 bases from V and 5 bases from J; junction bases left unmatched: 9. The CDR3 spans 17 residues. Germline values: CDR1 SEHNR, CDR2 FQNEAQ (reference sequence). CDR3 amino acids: CASSLGLAGGQGDTQYF. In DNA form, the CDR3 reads TGTGCCAGCAGCTTGGGGCTAGCGGGGGGGCAAGGAGATACGCAGTATTTT.

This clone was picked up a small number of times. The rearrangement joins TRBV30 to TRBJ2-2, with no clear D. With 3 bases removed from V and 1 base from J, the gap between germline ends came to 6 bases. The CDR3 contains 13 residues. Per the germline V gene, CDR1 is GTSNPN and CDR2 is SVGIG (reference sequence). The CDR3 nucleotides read TGTGCCTGGAGGTCGGAGAACACCGGGGAGCTGTTTTTT. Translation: CAWRSENTGELFF.

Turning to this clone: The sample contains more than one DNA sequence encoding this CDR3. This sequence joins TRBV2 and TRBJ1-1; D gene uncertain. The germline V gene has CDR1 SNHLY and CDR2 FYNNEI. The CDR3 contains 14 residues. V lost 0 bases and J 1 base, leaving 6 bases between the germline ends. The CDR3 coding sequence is TGTGCCAGCAGTGAAGCAGGGCGGAACACTGAAGCTTTCTTT. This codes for CASSEAGRNTEAFF.

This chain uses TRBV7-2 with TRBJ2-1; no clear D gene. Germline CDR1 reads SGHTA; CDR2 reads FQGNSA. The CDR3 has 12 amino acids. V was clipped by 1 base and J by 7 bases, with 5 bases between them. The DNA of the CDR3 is TGTGCCAGCAGCTTAGACGAGAATGAGCAGTTCTTC. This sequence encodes CASSLDENEQFF.

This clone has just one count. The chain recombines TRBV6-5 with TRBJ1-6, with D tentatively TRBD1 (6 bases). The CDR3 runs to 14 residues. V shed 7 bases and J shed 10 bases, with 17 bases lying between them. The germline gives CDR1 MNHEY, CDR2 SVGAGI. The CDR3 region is CASKTTGLGSPLHF. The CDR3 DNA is TGTGCCAGCAAAACTACAGGGTTGGGGTCACCCCTCCACTTT.

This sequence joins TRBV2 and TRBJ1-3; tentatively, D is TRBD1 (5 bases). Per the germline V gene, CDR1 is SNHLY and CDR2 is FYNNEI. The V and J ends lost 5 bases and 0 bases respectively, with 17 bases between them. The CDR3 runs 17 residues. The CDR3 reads CASSPKAQGFSGNTIYF. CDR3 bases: TGTGCCAGCAGTCCCAAGGCTCAGGGCTTCTCTGGAAACACCATATATTTT.

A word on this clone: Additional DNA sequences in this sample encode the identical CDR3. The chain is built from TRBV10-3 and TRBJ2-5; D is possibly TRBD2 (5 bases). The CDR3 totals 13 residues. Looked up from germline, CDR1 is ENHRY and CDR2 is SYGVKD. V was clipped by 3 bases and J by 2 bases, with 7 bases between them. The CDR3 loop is CAISDGIQETQYF. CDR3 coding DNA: TGTGCCATCAGTGACGGGATACAAGAGACCCAGTACTTC.

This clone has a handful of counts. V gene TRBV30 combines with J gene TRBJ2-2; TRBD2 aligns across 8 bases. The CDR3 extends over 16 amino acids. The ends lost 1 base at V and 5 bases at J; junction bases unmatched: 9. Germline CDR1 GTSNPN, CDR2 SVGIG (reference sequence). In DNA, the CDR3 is TGTGCCTGGAGTGCCCCGGGGGGGTCGAGAACCGGGGAGCTGTTTTTT. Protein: CAWSAPGGSRTGELFF.

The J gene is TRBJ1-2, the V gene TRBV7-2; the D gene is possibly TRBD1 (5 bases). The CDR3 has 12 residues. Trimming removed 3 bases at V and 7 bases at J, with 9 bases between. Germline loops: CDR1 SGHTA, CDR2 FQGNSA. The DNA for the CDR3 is TGTGCCAGCAGCTTCTCGACAGCTGGCTACACCTTC. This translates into CASSFSTAGYTF.

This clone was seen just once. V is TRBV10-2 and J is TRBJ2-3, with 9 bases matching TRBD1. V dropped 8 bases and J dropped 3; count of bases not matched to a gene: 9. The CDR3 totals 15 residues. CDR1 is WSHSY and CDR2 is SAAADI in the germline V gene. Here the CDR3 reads CASEAWDRATDTQYF. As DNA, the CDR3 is TGCGCCAGCGAGGCCTGGGACAGGGCGACAGATACGCAGTATTTT.

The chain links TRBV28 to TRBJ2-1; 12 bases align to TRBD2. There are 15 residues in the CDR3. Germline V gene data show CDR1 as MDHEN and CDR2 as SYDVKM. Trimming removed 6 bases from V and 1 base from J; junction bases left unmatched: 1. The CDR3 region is CASRTSGGSYNEQFF. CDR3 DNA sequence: TGTGCCAGCAGGACTAGCGGGGGTTCCTACAATGAGCAGTTCTTC.

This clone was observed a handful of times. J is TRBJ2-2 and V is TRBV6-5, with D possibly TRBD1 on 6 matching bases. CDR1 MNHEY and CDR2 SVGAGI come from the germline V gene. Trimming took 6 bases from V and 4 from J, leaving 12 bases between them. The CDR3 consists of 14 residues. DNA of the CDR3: TGTGCCAGCAGGCCGACAGGTATCACCGGGGAGCTGTTTTTT. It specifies CASRPTGITGELFF.

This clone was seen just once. The CDR3 reads CASSIWGGETQYF. The CDR3 region has the DNA TGTGCCAGCAGCATTTGGGGCGGGGAGACCCAGTACTTC. J is TRBJ2-5 and V is TRBV14; D assignment may be TRBD1 or TRBD2 (5 bases each). The germline gives CDR1 SGHDN, CDR2 FVKESK. CDR3 length equals 13 residues. V gave up 5 bases and J gave up 5 bases, with 12 bases separating them.

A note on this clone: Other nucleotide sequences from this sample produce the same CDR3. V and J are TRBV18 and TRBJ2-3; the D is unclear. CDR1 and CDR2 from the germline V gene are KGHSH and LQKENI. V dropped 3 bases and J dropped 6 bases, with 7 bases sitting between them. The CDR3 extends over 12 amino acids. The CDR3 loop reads CASSPRVDTQYF. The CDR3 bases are TGTGCCAGCTCACCTCGGGTGGATACGCAGTATTTT.

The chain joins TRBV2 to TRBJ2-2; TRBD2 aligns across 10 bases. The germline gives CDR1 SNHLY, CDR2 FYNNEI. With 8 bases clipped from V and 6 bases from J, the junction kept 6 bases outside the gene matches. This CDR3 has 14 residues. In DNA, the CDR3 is TGTGCCAGCCTCAGCGGGGGGGCCGCCGGGGAGCTGTTTTTT. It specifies CASLSGGAAGELFF.

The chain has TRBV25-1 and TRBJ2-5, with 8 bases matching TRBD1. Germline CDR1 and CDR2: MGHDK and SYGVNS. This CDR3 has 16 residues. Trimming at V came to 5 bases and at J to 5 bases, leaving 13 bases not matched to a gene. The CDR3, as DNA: TGTGCCAGCAGTTTCTCTCTCAGGGGGCGCGAGGAGACCCAGTACTTC. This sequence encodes CASSFSLRGREETQYF.

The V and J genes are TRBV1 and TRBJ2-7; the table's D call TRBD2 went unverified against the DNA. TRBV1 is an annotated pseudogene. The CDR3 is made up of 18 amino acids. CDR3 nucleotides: TGCACCAGCAGCCAAGATCCCCGTCTAGCGGGAGCTAACTACGAGCAGTACTTC. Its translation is CTSSQDPRLAGANYEQYF.

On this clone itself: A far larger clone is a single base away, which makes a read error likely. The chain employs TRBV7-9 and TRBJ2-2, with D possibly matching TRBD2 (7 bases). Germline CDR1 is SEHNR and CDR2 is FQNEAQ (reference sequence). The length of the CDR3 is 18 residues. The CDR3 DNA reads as TGTGCCAGCAGCTTAGCGCCATCGGGGGGCGCGAACACCGGGAAGCTGTTTTTT. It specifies CASSLAPSGGANTGKLFF.

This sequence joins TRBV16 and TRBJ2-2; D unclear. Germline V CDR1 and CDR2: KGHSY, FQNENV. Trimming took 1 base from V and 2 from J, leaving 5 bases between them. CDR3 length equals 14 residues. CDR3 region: CASSQLGNTGELFF. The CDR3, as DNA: TGTGCCAGCAGCCAATTGGGTAACACCGGGGAGCTGTTTTTT. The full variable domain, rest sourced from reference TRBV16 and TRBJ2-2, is GEEVAQTPKHLVRGEGQKAKLYCAPIKGHSYVFWYQQVLKNEFKFLISFQNENVFDETGMPKERFSAKCLPNSPCSLEIQATKLEDSAVYFCASSQLGNTGELFFGEGSRLTVL.

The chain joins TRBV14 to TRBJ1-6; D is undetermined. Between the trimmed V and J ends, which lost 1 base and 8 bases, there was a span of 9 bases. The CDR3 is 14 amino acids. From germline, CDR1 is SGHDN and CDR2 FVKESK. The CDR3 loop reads CASSQVSGYSPLHF. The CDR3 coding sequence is TGTGCCAGCAGCCAAGTATCGGGTTATTCACCCCTCCACTTT. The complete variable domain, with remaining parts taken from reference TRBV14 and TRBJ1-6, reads EAGVTQFPSHSVIEKGQTVTLRCDPISGHDNLYWYRRVMGKEIKFLLHFVKESKQDESGMPNNRFLAERTGGTYSTLKVQPAELEDSGVYFCASSQVSGYSPLHFGNGTRLTVT.

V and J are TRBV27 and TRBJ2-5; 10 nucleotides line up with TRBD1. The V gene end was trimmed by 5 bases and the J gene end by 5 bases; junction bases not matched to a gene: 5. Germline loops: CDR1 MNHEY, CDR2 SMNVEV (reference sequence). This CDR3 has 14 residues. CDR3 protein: CASSRTGGLETQYF. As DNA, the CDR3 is TGTGCCAGCAGTAGGACAGGGGGTTTGGAGACCCAGTACTTC.